This T cell receptor (beta chain) was obtained from a study of chemoradiotherapy in HPV16-positive cancers. The wider study: Candidate HPV-specific T-cell clones and common TCR motifs came from functional assays in a couple of HPV16-positive patients.

This CDR3 has 15 amino acids. The germline CDR1 and CDR2 sequences are MNHEY and SMNVEV (reference sequence). Trimming stripped 3 bases from V and 8 bases from J, with 14 bases between. Some clones are missing from TCRdb's copy, which holds only in-frame ones; the method was immunoSEQ multiplex PCR. The sample comprises 6,000 to 8,000 clones, about 88% of which are singletons, and around 3.8% rests with the top ten. Over chemoradiotherapy, repertoires were sampled more than once. V is TRBV27 and J is TRBJ1-6, with no clear D. The specimen was taken from a patient who underwent chemoradiotherapy. This receptor was identified in a human donor with HPV-associated anogenital cancer. The CDR3 loop reads CASSFYRQAYSPLHF. The CDR3 DNA is TGTGCCAGCAGTTTTTATAGACAAGCCTATTCACCCCTCCACTTT.